Each of the 5 T cell receptor beta chains below was sequenced from the same sample in a study of CD8+ T cells in alopecia areata. Extracted RNA was reverse transcribed, and the resulting cDNA served as sequencing template. Assay: immunoSEQ multiplex PCR; the TCRdb copy retains only in-frame clones and omits some. The data contain more than 150,000 clones, approximately 56% of them singletons. The sample was CD4+ T cells sorted from blood, taken at week 0. These receptors originate from a human donor with alopecia areata.

This clone appeared once. The chain employs TRBV25-1 and TRBJ2-7, with D possibly being TRBD2 (6 bases). V was shortened by 5 bases and J by 5 bases, with 16 bases between the two germline ends. Germline values: CDR1 MGHDK, CDR2 SYGVNS. This CDR3 spans 14 amino acids. The CDR3, as DNA: TGTGCCAGCAGTTACAGTCGGGGGTCCCACGAGCAGTACTTC. It yields the protein CASSYSRGSHEQYF.

The rearrangement uses TRBV15 and TRBJ2-3; TRBD2 might be the D (5 bases). Germline CDR1 is LNHNV and CDR2 is YYDKDF (reference sequence). The CDR3 is 14 residues long. Deletions cut 2 bases from V and 0 bases from J, with 6 bases between. The CDR3 is CATSRTSSTDTQYF. CDR3 nucleotide sequence: TGTGCCACCAGCAGAACTAGTAGCACAGATACGCAGTATTTT.

The chain uses TRBV7-2 and TRBJ1-2; a possible D gene is TRBD1 (6 bases). V was trimmed by 5 bases and J by 2 bases, leaving 12 bases between them. Germline loops: CDR1 SGHTA, CDR2 FQGNSA. The CDR3 consists of 14 residues. CDR3 sequence: CASSPRGVNYGYTF. CDR3 DNA: TGTGCCAGCAGCCCAAGGGGGGTGAACTATGGCTACACCTTC.

This clone showed up just a few times. The chain is built from TRBV5-6 and TRBJ2-3; 8 positions match TRBD1. This CDR3 has 15 amino acids. V dropped 6 bases and J dropped 4; count of bases not matched to a gene: 10. Germline lookup yields CDR1 SGHDT and CDR2 YYEEEE. The CDR3 coding sequence is TGTGCCAGCAACCGACAGGGGCGTTTATCAGATACGCAGTATTTT. Translation gives CASNRQGRLSDTQYF.

The J gene is TRBJ1-1, the V gene TRBV9; 8 nucleotides match TRBD1. The CDR3 has 15 amino acids. The germline V gene has CDR1 SGDLS and CDR2 YYNGEE. The junction had 14 bases not matched to a gene; V was cut back by 8 bases and J by 5 bases. This CDR3 reads CASGQGQGARTEAFF. Written as DNA, the CDR3 is TGTGCCAGTGGTCAGGGCCAGGGGGCGCGTACTGAAGCTTTCTTT.